The text below deals with one TCR beta chain. Antigen unknown. Primers for the PCR totalled 60 Vbeta and 13 Jbeta. Here immunoSEQ multiplex PCR was the method, and the copy in TCRdb shows in-frame clones only, minus some. The sample has about 200,000 clones. This sample is part of a study of cytomegalovirus exposure and HLA in healthy donors. V gave up 6 bases and J gave up 2 bases; unmatched junction bases: 8. Germline V gene lookup returns CDR1 SEHNR and CDR2 FQNEAQ (reference sequence). This CDR3 contains 15 residues. Study-wide findings and caveats: Among TCR beta chains, those listed as cytomegalovirus-associated numbered over 150.

Sequencing was carried out using PBMCs. This receptor was identified in a boy aged 5-17 years in good health and CMV-seronegative. The V and J genes are TRBV7-9 and TRBJ2-7; 9 bases map to TRBD1. The CDR3 nucleotides read TGTGCCAGCAGTGAGCGGGACAGGGTGCCCTACGAGCAGTACTTC. Residues: CASSERDRVPYEQYF.